This T cell receptor beta chain was recorded in a study of shared clonotypes between healthy human individuals. Germline V gene data show CDR1 as LGHNA and CDR2 as YSLEER. V lost 4 bases to trimming and J lost 3 bases, with 4 bases between them. This CDR3 spans 12 amino acids. Profiling relied on immunoSEQ multiplex PCR, and the TCRdb table lists in-frame clones only, not all of them. The repertoire holds around 440,000 clones, over 60% seen once, with 12% in the top ten. The source of this sequence is a woman between 40 and 55 years old in good health. Some clones in this sample may be carry-over from other donors' samples. J is TRBJ2-1 and V is TRBV4-3; D uncertain. Sequenced sample: PBMCs. The CDR3 sequence is CASSLHYNEQFF. As DNA, the CDR3 is TGCGCCAGCAGCCTCCACTACAATGAGCAGTTCTTC.